Detailed here is one T cell receptor (beta chain). Original methodology: How many nucleated cells were present was estimated from reference gene primer amplification. Sequenced by immunoSEQ multiplex PCR; TCRdb stores in-frame clones only, minus some. The V and J calls and clone size come from that table; D and trimming were worked out from the DNA. The top ten hold around 2.9% of the sample, which has about 360,000 clones, around 87% seen once. This entry comes from a study of blood T cell repertoires in COVID-19. Background on the study: There were acute and convalescent COVID-19 samples, and they came from the United States, Italy and Spain.

Germline assignment: CDR1 SGHTA and CDR2 FQGNSA. The CDR3 runs 18 residues. Trimming removed 3 bases at V and 5 bases at J, with 23 bases between. Sample: peripheral blood. The genes are TRBV7-2 and TRBJ1-5, with D maybe TRBD1 (6 bases). This TCR came from a human donor in a cohort sampled during active COVID-19. CDR3 amino acids: CASSFLSGTSPFYQPQHF. The CDR3 DNA reads as TGTGCCAGCAGCTTCCTGTCCGGGACATCGCCTTTCTATCAGCCCCAGCATTTT.